The 32 T cell receptor beta chains below all came from one sample that was sequenced in a study of cytomegalovirus exposure and HLA in healthy donors. PCR amplification relied on 60 Vbeta primers (plus 13 Jbeta primers). The protocol was immunoSEQ multiplex PCR, while the TCRdb copy is restricted to in-frame clones and leaves out a portion. The repertoire has over 75,000 clones, roughly 82% of them found once; the top ten carry 3% to 3.5%. The specimen sequenced was PBMCs. The receptor set was obtained from a man aged 25-45 years in good health and CMV-seropositive.

The chain joins TRBV5-1 to TRBJ2-2; 7 nucleotides agree with TRBD1. Germline loops: CDR1 SGHRS, CDR2 YFSETQ. V trimming: 3 bases; J trimming: 2 bases; junction bases outside the gene matches: 4. This CDR3 is 15 amino acids long. CDR3 amino acids: CASSSGTANTGELFF. CDR3 nucleotide sequence: TGCGCCAGCAGCTCTGGGACAGCAAACACCGGGGAGCTGTTTTTT.

The V call is TRBV7-2, the J call TRBJ2-1; a possible D gene is TRBD2 (6 bases). V was cut by 3 bases and J by 8 bases, with 17 bases left in between. Germline assignment: CDR1 SGHTA and CDR2 FQGNSA. The CDR3 sequence is 15 residues long. CDR3 in amino acids: CASSFMDGGEYEQFF. Here the CDR3 DNA reads TGTGCCAGCAGCTTTATGGACGGAGGGGAGTATGAGCAGTTCTTC.

The V call is TRBV18, the J call TRBJ2-2; D is perhaps TRBD1 (5 bases). Germline CDR1 KGHSH, CDR2 LQKENI. This CDR3 is 16 amino acids long. Trimming removed 2 bases from V and 1 base from J, with 11 bases in between. The CDR3 DNA reads TGTGCCAGCTCACCATTTAGGGGAAGGAACACCGGGGAGCTGTTTTTT. This sequence encodes CASSPFRGRNTGELFF.

The gene calls are TRBV30 and TRBJ2-3, with D possibly being TRBD2 (5 bases). This CDR3 has 13 amino acids. The germline V gene encodes CDR1 GTSNPN and CDR2 SVGIG (reference sequence). Trimming stripped 0 bases from V and 3 bases from J, with 7 bases between. The CDR3 loop is CAWSVTSTDTQYF. The CDR3 DNA reads TGTGCCTGGAGTGTCACTAGTACAGATACGCAGTATTTT.

Turning to this clone: At one boundary the junction diverges from the germline segment, which might be a read error. The rearrangement links TRBV10-3 to TRBJ2-1; 9 bases are shared with TRBD2. The CDR3 is 13 amino acids. From germline, CDR1 is ENHRY and CDR2 SYGVKD. The CDR3 DNA reads TGTGCCATCAGTGAGGGTCCTAGCGGGATGATCGTCTTC. This encodes CAISEGPSGMIVF.

This clone was detected only a few times. The V gene is TRBV6-5, the J gene TRBJ1-1; no clear D. V lost 6 bases and J 7 bases, leaving 15 bases between the germline ends. The CDR3 consists of 13 residues. CDR1 is MNHEY and CDR2 is SVGAGI in the germline V gene. The CDR3 nucleotides read TGTGCCAGCAGAAACGGTCGGGAGCATGAAGCTTTCTTT. This sequence encodes CASRNGREHEAFF.

The chain joins TRBV12-5 to TRBJ2-7; D may be TRBD2 (6 bases). Trimming pared 6 bases from V and 8 bases from J, leaving 17 bases between. Germline V CDR1 and CDR2: LGHNT, FRNRAP. The CDR3 sequence is 13 residues long. The CDR3 spells CASGPRERAQQYF. The DNA for the CDR3 is TGTGCTAGTGGCCCCCGGGAGAGGGCCCAGCAGTACTTC.

The rearrangement uses TRBV7-2 and TRBJ1-2, with a tentative D call TRBD1 (6 bases). Per the germline V gene, CDR1 is SGHTA and CDR2 is FQGNSA. Trimming stripped 1 base from V and 0 bases from J, with 9 bases between. This CDR3 region has 15 residues. The CDR3 nucleotides read TGTGCCAGCAGCTTAGGCGGGGGCCCTAACTATGGCTACACCTTC. This encodes CASSLGGGPNYGYTF.

V and J are TRBV30 and TRBJ2-7; D is possibly TRBD1 (5 bases). Germline CDR1 is GTSNPN and CDR2 is SVGIG (reference sequence). This CDR3 comprises 11 residues. V was pared by 0 bases and J by 7 bases, with 7 bases between. The CDR3 reads CAWSVQVEQYF. CDR3 nucleotide sequence: TGTGCCTGGAGTGTACAGGTTGAGCAGTACTTC.

This sequence joins TRBV29-1 and TRBJ1-1, with TRBD1 matching 9 bases. The CDR3 loop spans 11 amino acids. Per germline, CDR1 SQVTM and CDR2 ANQGSEA. V shed 4 bases and J 10 bases; nucleotides not matched to a gene: 4. CDR3 protein: CSVGGTGRAFF. The CDR3 DNA follows: TGCAGCGTTGGCGGGACAGGGCGAGCTTTCTTT.

The chain has TRBV19 and TRBJ1-2, with D uncertain. V shed 6 bases and J shed 3 bases, with 11 bases lying between them. The germline CDR1 and CDR2 sequences are LNHDA and SQIVND (reference sequence). This CDR3 contains 13 residues. This chain's CDR3 is CASRPPRDYGYTF. CDR3 sequence (DNA): TGTGCCAGTAGACCCCCGAGGGACTATGGCTACACCTTC.

This sequence joins TRBV25-1 and TRBJ1-2; possible D gene TRBD1, 6 bases. The germline gives CDR1 MGHDK, CDR2 SYGVNS. This CDR3 is built from 14 residues. Trimming removed 1 base at V and 2 bases at J, with 8 bases between. For the CDR3, the DNA is TGTGCCAGCAGTGAATTCGGACAGAACTATGGCTACACCTTC. As protein: CASSEFGQNYGYTF.

The gene calls are TRBV15 and TRBJ1-5; TRBD1 aligns across 7 bases. Per germline, CDR1 LNHNV and CDR2 YYDKDF (reference sequence). The CDR3 has 14 residues. V dropped 5 bases and J dropped 5; count of bases not matched to a gene: 6. In DNA form, the CDR3 reads TGTGCCACCAGCGGACAGGTTGGGGATCAGCCCCAGCATTTT. It yields the protein CATSGQVGDQPQHF.

For the CDR3, the DNA is TGTGCCAGCAGCCGGACTAGCGGGAGGGCCATACAAGAGACCCAGTACTTC. The encoded protein is CASSRTSGRAIQETQYF. This chain joins TRBV28 and TRBJ2-5; 15 bases map to TRBD2. The germline CDR1 and CDR2 sequences are MDHEN and SYDVKM. The CDR3 runs to 17 residues. Germline trimming cut 6 bases from V and 2 bases from J; bases unmatched to any gene: 7.

The gene calls are TRBV7-9 and TRBJ2-2; 13 nucleotides agree with TRBD2. CDR1 is SEHNR, CDR2 FQNEAQ, per germline (reference sequence). The CDR3 runs to 15 residues. The junction had 3 bases not matched to a gene; V was cut back by 6 bases and J by 5 bases. The CDR3 protein is CASRGLAGATGELFF. In DNA, the CDR3 is TGTGCCAGCAGAGGACTAGCGGGAGCGACCGGGGAGCTGTTTTTT.

The rearrangement joins TRBV7-2 to TRBJ2-4, with D uncertain. This CDR3 has 15 amino acids. Between the trimmed V and J ends, which lost 5 bases and 0 bases, there was a span of 11 bases. The germline gives CDR1 SGHTA, CDR2 FQGNSA. CDR3 in DNA: TGTGCCAGCAGCCATAGTAAACTAGCCAAAAACATTCAGTACTTC. It yields the protein CASSHSKLAKNIQYF.

The chain uses TRBV7-2 and TRBJ2-5, with 7 positions matching TRBD1. The ends lost 4 bases at V and 5 bases at J; junction bases unmatched: 7. Germline V lookup: CDR1 SGHTA, CDR2 FQGNSA. This CDR3 has 14 amino acids. The chain's CDR3 is CASSYYEGAETQYF. The CDR3 nucleotides are TGTGCCAGCAGCTACTATGAGGGGGCTGAGACCCAGTACTTC.

A few counts support this clone. The rearrangement links TRBV5-1 to TRBJ2-3, with 7 bases matching TRBD2. Per germline, CDR1 SGHRS and CDR2 YFSETQ. V was clipped by 4 bases and J by 4 bases; unmatched bases: 9. The length of the CDR3 is 15 residues. This CDR3 reads CASSLGGTTPDTQYF. Here the CDR3 DNA reads TGCGCCAGCAGCCTGGGAGGGACTACACCAGATACGCAGTATTTT. Based on the CDR3 plus reference TRBV5-1 and TRBJ2-3, the full variable domain is KAGVTQTPRYLIKTRGQQVTLSCSPISGHRSVSWYQQTPGQGLQFLFEYFSETQRNKGNFPGRFSGRQFSNSRSEMNVSTLELGDSALYLCASSLGGTTPDTQYFGPGTRLTVL.

The chain is built from TRBV29-1 and TRBJ2-5; 7 nucleotides line up with TRBD1. The end of the DNA is better explained by TRBJ2-7, so the J call may be wrong. This CDR3 is 12 amino acids long. The germline V gene has CDR1 SQVTM and CDR2 ANQGSEA. CDR3 DNA: TGCAGCGGGGGACAGCAGGCCTACGAGCAGTACTTC. Translated, it gives CSGGQQAYEQYF.

This clone was found a few times. V usage is TRBV28 and J usage is TRBJ1-4; a possible D gene is TRBD1 (5 bases). V lost 3 bases and J lost 4, with 9 bases in between. This CDR3 spans 14 amino acids. Germline V gene lookup returns CDR1 MDHEN and CDR2 SYDVKM. CDR3 amino acids: CASSFGANNEKLFF. CDR3 sequence (DNA): TGTGCCAGCAGTTTTGGGGCAAATAATGAAAAACTGTTTTTT. Combining the CDR3 with reference TRBV28 and TRBJ1-4 gives the whole variable domain DVKVTQSSRYLVKRTGEKVFLECVQDMDHENMFWYRQDPGLGLRLIYFSYDVKMKEKGDIPEGYSVSREKKERFSLILESASTNQTSMYLCASSFGANNEKLFFGSGTQLSVL.

This chain connects TRBV7-2 to TRBJ1-1; tentatively, D is TRBD1 (6 bases). The V gene lost 1 base and the J gene lost 1 base, with 13 bases spanning the gap. CDR1 and CDR2 from the germline V gene are SGHTA and FQGNSA. CDR3 length equals 16 residues. This chain's CDR3 is CASSLGGTGTNTEAFF. The DNA for the CDR3 is TGTGCCAGCAGCTTAGGGGGCACAGGGACGAACACTGAAGCTTTCTTT.

The chain has TRBV18 and TRBJ1-4, with 7 bases that match TRBD1. Germline V CDR1 and CDR2: KGHSH, LQKENI. The trim removed 4 bases at V and 6 bases at J, leaving 5 bases unmatched. CDR3 length: 14 amino acids. The CDR3 DNA reads TGTGCCAGCTCACAGGGGGCGGGCGATGAAAAACTGTTTTTT. Translated: CASSQGAGDEKLFF.

The genes are TRBV4-1 and TRBJ2-1; 9 nucleotides line up with TRBD2. Germline V gene data show CDR1 as MGHRA and CDR2 as YSYEKL. CDR3 length: 17 residues. V gave up 0 bases and J gave up 7 bases; unmatched junction bases: 10. The CDR3 region has the DNA TGCGCCAGCAGCCAAGATATTAGAAGCGGGAGGAGAAATGAGCAGTTCTTC. This sequence encodes CASSQDIRSGRRNEQFF.

The chain recombines TRBV4-3 with TRBJ2-7; 7 nucleotides match TRBD1. With V trimmed by 0 bases and J by 2 bases, 7 bases remained unmatched. Germline lookup yields CDR1 LGHNA and CDR2 YSLEER. The CDR3 totals 16 residues. CDR3 sequence reads: CASSQDLGTATYEQYF. In DNA form, the CDR3 reads TGCGCCAGCAGCCAAGATCTCGGGACAGCCACCTACGAGCAGTACTTC.

The V and J genes are TRBV6-5 and TRBJ2-1; D is ambiguous. The germline V gene has CDR1 MNHEY and CDR2 SVGAGI. Trimming shortened V by 0 bases and J by 9 bases, and 6 bases separated the two germline ends. The CDR3 is 12 amino acids. The CDR3 is CASSYSLSEQFF. The CDR3 DNA is TGTGCCAGCAGTTACTCGTTATCTGAGCAGTTCTTC.

The chain links TRBV9 to TRBJ2-1, with 7 bases identical to TRBD2. J was trimmed by 0 bases and V by 0 bases; bases with no gene match: 12. Per germline, CDR1 SGDLS and CDR2 YYNGEE. This CDR3 is built from 19 residues. Here the CDR3 DNA reads TGTGCCAGCAGCGTAGTACCCCAGTCTAGCGGAGGCTCCTACAATGAGCAGTTCTTC. As protein: CASSVVPQSSGGSYNEQFF. The entire variable domain, with the rest obtained from reference TRBV9 and TRBJ2-1, is as follows: DSGVTQTPKHLITATGQRVTLRCSPRSGDLSVYWYQQSLDQGLQFLIQYYNGEERAKGNILERFSAQQFPDLHSELNLSSLELGDSALYFCASSVVPQSSGGSYNEQFFGPGTRLTVL.

The V gene is TRBV6-1, the J gene TRBJ1-2; maybe TRBD1 (5 bases). V gave up 3 bases and J gave up 8 bases, with 16 bases separating them. CDR1 MNHNS and CDR2 SASEGT come from the germline V gene. CDR3 length: 14 amino acids. CDR3: CASSERLRVSGYTF. In DNA, the CDR3 is TGTGCCAGCAGTGAGAGGCTCAGGGTGAGCGGCTACACCTTC.

This clone was picked up a small number of times. CDR3 protein: CASSATGVAGNTIYF. CDR3 DNA sequence: TGTGCCAGCAGTGCCACAGGGGTAGCGGGAAACACCATATATTTT. The chain combines TRBV6-5 with TRBJ1-3; 7 bases agree with TRBD1. This CDR3 contains 15 residues. The germline V gene has CDR1 MNHEY and CDR2 SVGAGI. V shed 5 bases and J 4 bases; nucleotides not matched to a gene: 8.

The chain recombines TRBV6-5 with TRBJ2-2; the D gene is possibly TRBD2 (6 bases). The CDR3 extends over 11 amino acids. The V gene's germline CDR1 is MNHEY and CDR2 SVGAGI. V was clipped by 6 bases and J by 8 bases, with 7 bases between them. The CDR3 nucleotides are TGTGCCAGCAGCCGGGGGGGGGAGCTGTTTTTT. Its translation: CASSRGGELFF.

The CDR3 coding sequence is TGTGCCAGCAGCCCCCTACTGGGAGGTTCGACTAGCCCTCGGTGGCTCTACGAGCAGTACTTC. Residues: CASSPLLGGSTSPRWLYEQYF. The chain is built from TRBV7-8 and TRBJ2-7; 7 nucleotides line up with TRBD2. The trim removed 5 bases at V and 3 bases at J, leaving 28 bases unmatched. Germline CDR1 and CDR2: SGHVS and FQNEAQ. The CDR3 runs 21 residues.

This clone was seen once. The rearrangement joins TRBV7-8 to TRBJ1-2; TRBD1 is a possible D gene (6 bases). Trimming cost V 2 bases and J 0 bases, with 10 bases left between them. CDR1 and CDR2 from the germline V gene are SGHVS and FQNEAQ. This CDR3 has 15 amino acids. The CDR3 DNA follows: TGTGCCAGCAGCTTAAGGACAGCGTCTAACTATGGCTACACCTTC. It specifies CASSLRTASNYGYTF.

The chain has TRBV9 and TRBJ2-1, with D possibly TRBD1 on 5 matching bases. This CDR3 has 15 residues. V was cut by 1 base and J by 0 bases, with 8 bases left in between. Germline V gene lookup returns CDR1 SGDLS and CDR2 YYNGEE. As DNA, the CDR3 is TGTGCCAGCAGCGTACAGGGTAGCTCCTACAATGAGCAGTTCTTC. Amino acids: CASSVQGSSYNEQFF.